This T cell receptor (beta chain) was retrieved from a study of T cell responses to AZD1222 COVID-19 vaccine (dated by TCRdb to the early 2020s). Background for the entire study: TCR sequencing was performed for roughly 240 trial participants, of whom about 200 were given two doses of AZD1222 and some 26 were given two doses of MenACWY control vaccine. Trial participants were enrolled into age subgroups of 18-55, 56-69 and 70-plus years, which contained roughly 140, 27 and 60 TCR-sequenced participants, respectively.

The paper's findings and limits, for the study overall: Nearly half of unique spike-specific TCRs reportedly recognized epitopes outside regions mutated in the B.1.351 and B.1.1.7 variants. Conclusions about previously exposed vaccinees were limited because only six AZD1222 recipients were SARS-CoV-2 seropositive at baseline. Participants were mostly white British, with more females than males. The authors suggested clonal diversity may have been underestimated. In the small 56-69-year group, the increase in depth fell short of significance, most likely because of low power. After two AZD1222 doses, both the breadth and the depth of spike-specific TCRs were significantly higher than at day 0 and than in MenACWY recipients. Because no samples from the day 14 peak response were available, repertoires could be characterized only after the peak T cell response. Vaccine-associated CD4 TCRs spanned the whole spike protein, with dominant responses in regions 160-218 and 743-854.

The CDR3 regions of human TCRbeta chains were analyzed by immunosequencing. The paper's data handling went like this. TCRs in the repertoires were compared against a reference library of SARS-CoV-2-specific TCRs that had been generated with the MIRA antigen-specificity platform. Breadth was defined as the fraction of unique TCRs that were SARS-CoV-2-associated, and depth was defined as the fraction of total T cells that were SARS-CoV-2-associated. Each spike-specific TCR was assigned to its reactive spike region and to a CD4 or CD8 class using the MIRA data. Log10-transformed breadth and depth values were compared by one-way ANOVA with Sidak's multiple comparisons tests. TCRdb's version of the immuneACCESS table is confined to in-frame rearrangements and falls short of the full clone set. An unresolved V gene accounts for under half of the shortfall where checked; the remainder is of unknown origin. The DNA was the basis for D and trimming; V, J and clone size are from that table. Present in this sample are roughly 180,000 clones, roughly 90% of which were seen just once. Of the sample, 3.4% is held by the ten largest clones.

From cysteine to phenylalanine, the CDR3 is 16 amino acids long. The entry retains the CDR3 DNA only, 48 bases that are in frame from base 1. From the germline V gene (reference sequence), CDR1 is SEHNR and CDR2 is FQNEAQ. At the junction V is shortened by 5 bases and J by 2 bases, with 16 bases in between. The time point label, read with the paper, signifies: about 28 days (+/-7) after the second vaccine dose. AZD1222 recipients whose second dose came at about 4 weeks and those whose second dose came at about 12 weeks were combined into one group, since spike-specific TCR depth and breadth did not differ between the two schedules. Vaccinee samples came from UK trials COV001 and COV002, including a single-blind randomized controlled phase 2/3 trial of AZD1222 (ChAdOx1 nCoV-19) in healthy adults. Trial participant PBMC samples were collected at day 0 and day 28 after the second dose for TCRbeta chain sequencing.

As to this clone: There is no known antigen for this receptor. No much larger clone is present one base from it, and per-base qualities are unavailable.

The TCR originated in an adult who received the AZD1222 COVID-19 vaccine. Rearrangement joined TRBV7-9 to TRBJ2-1; the D gene is possibly TRBD2, with 6 bases matching. This sample comprised peripheral blood, obtained 28 days after the second AZD1222 dose. The CDR3 reads as follows: CASSPRGSGTYNEQFF. The nucleotide sequence reads as follows: TGTGCCAGCAGCCCCCGGGGTAGCGGTACCTACAATGAGCAGTTCTTC.